Below are 31 T cell receptor beta chains sequenced from a single sample in a study of blood T cell repertoires in COVID-19. Profiled with immunoSEQ multiplex PCR; TCRdb holds only in-frame clones, not every one. In the table there are some 67,000 clones, around 88% of which are singletons. Input material: peripheral blood. Receptors were obtained from a woman of 80 years or more with acute or convalescent COVID-19.

This clone was counted a single time. This chain joins TRBV28 and TRBJ1-2; D gene uncertain. The CDR3 runs 15 residues. V was clipped by 6 bases and J by 3 bases, with 17 bases between them. CDR1 is MDHEN and CDR2 is SYDVKM in the germline V gene. The CDR3, as DNA: TGTGCCAGCAGCCCCGGCGGGGAATCCTACTATGGCTACACCTTC. Its translation: CASSPGGESYYGYTF.

The J gene is TRBJ1-6, the V gene TRBV18; D gene ambiguous. V was shortened by 4 bases and J by 7 bases, with 14 bases between the two germline ends. CDR3 length equals 15 residues. Germline loops: CDR1 KGHSH, CDR2 LQKENI. Here the CDR3 DNA reads TGTGCCAGCTCACAACCTAACGGTGAAAATTCACCCCTCCACTTT. It yields the protein CASSQPNGENSPLHF.

This sequence joins TRBV27 and TRBJ2-5, with D perhaps TRBD1 (5 bases). This CDR3 comprises 13 residues. Trimming removed 6 bases from V and 0 bases from J, with 8 bases in between. CDR1 is MNHEY, CDR2 SMNVEV, per germline (reference sequence). CDR3 bases: TGTGCCAGCAGGCGACAGTACCAAGAGACCCAGTACTTC. This translates into CASRRQYQETQYF.

The rearrangement links TRBV6-5 to TRBJ2-1, with TRBD2 identical over 9 bases. Unmatched junction bases numbered 4, after V lost 4 bases and J lost 6 bases. The CDR3 sequence is 14 residues long. Germline loops: CDR1 MNHEY, CDR2 SVGAGI. The CDR3 protein is CASSSSGNFNEQFF. The CDR3 nucleotides are TGTGCCAGCAGTTCTAGCGGGAACTTCAATGAGCAGTTCTTC.

This sequence joins TRBV28 and TRBJ1-1; D gene ambiguous. The CDR3 runs to 14 residues. V was clipped by 0 bases and J by 8 bases, with 13 bases between them. Germline loops: CDR1 MDHEN, CDR2 SYDVKM. This CDR3 reads CASSLWEDSVEAFF. The CDR3 DNA is TGTGCCAGCAGTTTATGGGAAGACTCGGTGGAAGCTTTCTTT.

The V call is TRBV19, the J call TRBJ2-6, with 7 bases matching TRBD1. The CDR3 sequence is 18 residues long. The germline CDR1 and CDR2 sequences are LNHDA and SQIVND (reference sequence). The V gene end was trimmed by 7 bases and the J gene end by 1 base; junction bases not matched to a gene: 13. CDR3 region: CASTLGNRGISGANVLTF. The CDR3 DNA follows: TGTGCCAGTACCCTGGGGAACAGGGGAATTTCTGGGGCCAACGTCCTGACTTTC.

The chain has TRBV29-1 and TRBJ1-1; 7 bases agree with TRBD1. Germline CDR1 is SQVTM and CDR2 is ANQGSEA. The CDR3 has 11 amino acids. Trimming removed 4 bases from V and 8 bases from J; junction bases left unmatched: 4. The CDR3 loop reads CSVGGQPEAFF. As DNA, the CDR3 is TGCAGCGTTGGGGGACAGCCCGAAGCTTTCTTT.

The chain is built from TRBV6-5 and TRBJ2-1; possibly TRBD2 for D (6 bases). The V end lost 4 bases, the J end lost 5 bases, and 15 bases lay between the germline ends. Germline values: CDR1 MNHEY, CDR2 SVGAGI. The CDR3 has 15 amino acids. CDR3 loop: CASSLRGSPDNEQFF. The CDR3 DNA reads TGTGCCAGCAGTTTACGGGGGAGCCCCGACAATGAGCAGTTCTTC.

The genes are TRBV19 and TRBJ2-7, with TRBD2 matching 9 bases. The CDR3 sequence is 15 residues long. CDR1 LNHDA and CDR2 SQIVND come from the germline V gene (reference sequence). Losses at the gene ends were 3 bases for V and 7 bases for J; bases not matched to a gene: 10. The CDR3 nucleotides are TGTGCCAGTAGTATCGCGGTAGGTCTAGCGGGAGAGCAGTACTTC. Translating gives CASSIAVGLAGEQYF.

V gene TRBV12-3 or TRBV12-4 combines with J gene TRBJ1-2; possible D gene TRBD1, 6 bases. V was shortened by 3 bases and J by 4 bases, with 9 bases between the two germline ends. The CDR3 spans 13 residues. The CDR3 bases are TGTGCCAGCAGTTTTGGGGGCTTCTATGGCTACACCTTC. Protein sequence: CASSFGGFYGYTF.

V and J are TRBV3-1 (or the pseudogene TRBV3-2) and TRBJ2-2, with 8 bases identical to TRBD2. Trimming took 0 bases from V and 3 from J; bases not matched to a gene: 6. This CDR3 is 17 amino acids long. Germline V gene lookup returns CDR1 LGHDT and CDR2 YNNKEL (reference sequence). The CDR3 here is CASSQDGGGLDTGELFF. The CDR3 DNA follows: TGTGCCAGCAGCCAAGATGGCGGGGGGCTGGACACCGGGGAGCTGTTTTTT.

The chain employs TRBV12-3 or TRBV12-4 and TRBJ1-2, with 8 bases that match TRBD1. The trim removed 2 bases at V and 8 bases at J, leaving 4 bases unmatched. This CDR3 comprises 13 residues. CDR3 sequence reads: CASSLQGALGYTF. CDR3 bases: TGTGCCAGCAGTTTACAGGGGGCGTTGGGCTACACCTTC.

The V call is TRBV5-6, the J call TRBJ1-6, with D possibly TRBD1 on 5 matching bases. Looked up from germline, CDR1 is SGHDT and CDR2 is YYEEEE. The V gene lost 0 bases and the J gene lost 7 bases, with 11 bases spanning the gap. The CDR3 contains 15 residues. CDR3: CASSLDLTANSPLHF. The CDR3, as DNA: TGTGCCAGCAGCTTGGATTTGACAGCCAATTCACCCCTCCACTTT.

The chain couples TRBV19 to TRBJ1-4; no clear D gene. The CDR3 is made up of 16 amino acids. The V end lost 1 base, the J end lost 8 bases, and 17 bases lay between the germline ends. Germline V gives CDR1 LNHDA, CDR2 SQIVND (reference sequence). CDR3 amino acids: CASSIGERTPGEKLFF. For the CDR3, the DNA is TGTGCCAGTAGTATAGGGGAGCGGACGCCAGGCGAAAAACTGTTTTTT.

The J gene is TRBJ2-1, the V gene TRBV5-1; tentative D call: TRBD2 (7 bases). V was pared by 0 bases and J by 5 bases, with 12 bases between. Per the germline V gene, CDR1 is SGHRS and CDR2 is YFSETQ. CDR3 length: 15 residues. Here the CDR3 reads CASSLDREGNNEQFF. The CDR3 nucleotides read TGCGCCAGCAGCTTGGACAGGGAGGGGAACAATGAGCAGTTCTTC.

V and J are TRBV2 and TRBJ1-4, with 7 bases lining up with TRBD1. This CDR3 has 13 residues. In germline, CDR1 is SNHLY, CDR2 FYNNEI. The V gene end was trimmed by 10 bases and the J gene end by 5 bases; junction bases not matched to a gene: 7. In DNA form, the CDR3 reads TGTGCCACCCGCACAGGGGAAAATGAAAAACTGTTTTTT. Its protein product is CATRTGENEKLFF.

The rearrangement uses TRBV5-8 and TRBJ1-5; 7 bases agree with TRBD1. V shed 1 base and J 5 bases; nucleotides not matched to a gene: 6. Germline lookup yields CDR1 SGHTS and CDR2 YDEGEE. This CDR3 is built from 15 residues. The CDR3 loop reads CASSLWTGGYQPQHF. DNA for the CDR3: TGTGCCAGCAGCTTGTGGACAGGAGGTTATCAGCCCCAGCATTTT.

The chain recombines TRBV2 with TRBJ1-6; 8 bases line up with TRBD1. Trimming removed 6 bases from V and 0 bases from J; junction bases left unmatched: 4. The CDR3 totals 16 residues. CDR1 and CDR2 (germline): SNHLY, FYNNEI. CDR3 nucleotide sequence: TGTGCCAGCAGAACAGACAGGGGCTCCTATAATTCACCCCTCCACTTT. Protein: CASRTDRGSYNSPLHF.

The rearrangement links TRBV7-8 to TRBJ1-3; D is possibly TRBD1 (6 bases). The CDR3 covers 16 residues. Germline CDR1 and CDR2: SGHVS and FQNEAQ. V lost 5 bases and J lost 2, with 16 bases in between. The CDR3 DNA follows: TGTGCCAGCAGCCCTCGCGGGGGGCTTACTGGAAACACCATATATTTT. This encodes CASSPRGGLTGNTIYF.

The chain recombines TRBV19 with TRBJ2-6; TRBD1 matches at 9 bases. Per germline, CDR1 LNHDA and CDR2 SQIVND (reference sequence). This CDR3 has 17 residues. V gave up 7 bases and J gave up 4 bases; unmatched junction bases: 11. The CDR3 DNA is TGTGCCAGTACCCCCGGGGACAGGGTCAAGGGGGCCAACGTCCTGACTTTC. Its translation is CASTPGDRVKGANVLTF.

The chain has TRBV28 and TRBJ1-2; D remains unclear. Trimming left V 6 bases short and J 2 bases short, with 7 bases between. CDR1 and CDR2 from the germline V gene are MDHEN and SYDVKM. This CDR3 spans 12 amino acids. In DNA, the CDR3 is TGTGCCAGCAGGGCCCGAAACTATGGCTACACCTTC. Protein product: CASRARNYGYTF.

The chain employs TRBV6-5 and TRBJ1-4, with D possibly being TRBD1 (6 bases). Germline V lookup: CDR1 MNHEY, CDR2 SVGAGI. The CDR3 is 14 amino acids. V lost 6 bases to trimming and J lost 0 bases, with 8 bases between them. For the CDR3, the DNA is TGTGCCAGCAGCCAGGGGTCAACTAATGAAAAACTGTTTTTT. Protein product: CASSQGSTNEKLFF.

The chain joins TRBV20-1 to TRBJ2-4, with a weak D call TRBD2 (5 bases). Germline V lookup: CDR1 DFQATT, CDR2 SNEGSKA (reference sequence). The CDR3 is 11 residues long. V lost 7 bases, J lost 7 bases, and 11 bases lay in between. CDR3 in amino acids: CSVPSGNIQYF. The CDR3 coding sequence is TGCAGTGTTCCCAGCGGTAACATTCAGTACTTC.

This chain links TRBV4-2 with TRBJ1-6; 7 nucleotides line up with TRBD1. The CDR3 has 16 amino acids. Germline CDR1 reads LGHNA; CDR2 reads YNFKEQ. After removal of 2 bases from V and 7 bases from J, the junction contained 8 bases not matched to a gene. The CDR3 region is CASSQNTGQTNSPLHF. CDR3 nucleotides: TGTGCCAGCAGCCAAAACACGGGACAGACAAATTCACCCCTCCACTTT.

The J gene is TRBJ1-5, the V gene TRBV21-1; no check of the table's D call, TRBD1, against the DNA was made. TRBV21-1 is reported as a pseudogene. The CDR3 consists of 16 residues. In DNA form, the CDR3 reads TGTGCCAGCAGCAAATCAGTACGTCAGGGCCACCAGCCCCAGCATTTT. Amino acids: CASSKSVRQGHQPQHF.

The J gene is TRBJ2-2, the V gene TRBV30; D remains ambiguous. Trimming took 1 base from V and 4 from J, leaving 10 bases between them. Germline V gene lookup returns CDR1 GTSNPN and CDR2 SVGIG (reference sequence). The CDR3 spans 14 residues. The CDR3 nucleotides read TGTGCCTGGAGTGCGTATAGTCCCACCGGGGAGCTGTTTTTT. This encodes CAWSAYSPTGELFF.

In its sample, this clone was seen once. The V call is TRBV19, the J call TRBJ2-2, with a tentative D call TRBD2 (6 bases). CDR1 and CDR2 from the germline V gene are LNHDA and SQIVND (reference sequence). V lost 3 bases, J lost 2 bases, and 10 bases lay in between. The CDR3 is 15 residues long. The CDR3 sequence is CASSIIGTNTGELFF. CDR3 DNA: TGTGCCAGTAGTATTATAGGGACTAACACCGGGGAGCTGTTTTTT. Complete variable domain (other parts from reference TRBV19 and TRBJ2-2): DGGITQSPKYLFRKEGQNVTLSCEQNLNHDAMYWYRQDPGQGLRLIYYSQIVNDFQKGDIAEGYSVSREKKESFPLTVTSAQKNPTAFYLCASSIIGTNTGELFFGEGSRLTVL.

This chain uses TRBV5-1 with TRBJ1-2; perhaps TRBD1 as D (5 bases). CDR1 and CDR2 (germline): SGHRS, YFSETQ. V shed 5 bases and J shed 6 bases, with 14 bases lying between them. The CDR3 runs to 13 residues. The CDR3, as DNA: TGCGCCAGCAGGTTACAGGACTACGATGGCTACACCTTC. Translated: CASRLQDYDGYTF.

The genes are TRBV6-4 and TRBJ2-1; 12 bases align to TRBD2. CDR1 and CDR2 (germline): MRHNA, SNTAGT. V gave up 4 bases and J gave up 9 bases; unmatched junction bases: 7. The CDR3 has 15 residues. For the CDR3, the DNA is TGTGCCAGCAGTGCCCTAGCGGGAGGGTCGCCTGAGCAGTTCTTC. Residues: CASSALAGGSPEQFF.

The rearrangement joins TRBV25-1 to TRBJ2-1; TRBD2 matches 16 bases. The CDR3 loop spans 15 amino acids. The germline gives CDR1 MGHDK, CDR2 SYGVNS. Losses at the gene ends were 6 bases for V and 6 bases for J; bases not matched to a gene: 2. CDR3 loop: CASRGTSGGVNEQFF. CDR3 in DNA: TGTGCCAGCAGGGGGACTAGCGGGGGGGTCAATGAGCAGTTCTTC.

The chain couples TRBV7-3 to TRBJ2-1; TRBD1 matches 8 bases. V lost 2 bases, J lost 2 bases, and 5 bases stayed unmatched. The CDR3 contains 16 residues. The germline V gene has CDR1 SGHTA and CDR2 FQGTGA. In DNA form, the CDR3 reads TGTGCCAGCAGCTTATTTGGACAGGGCCCCTACAATGAGCAGTTCTTC. Translating gives CASSLFGQGPYNEQFF.